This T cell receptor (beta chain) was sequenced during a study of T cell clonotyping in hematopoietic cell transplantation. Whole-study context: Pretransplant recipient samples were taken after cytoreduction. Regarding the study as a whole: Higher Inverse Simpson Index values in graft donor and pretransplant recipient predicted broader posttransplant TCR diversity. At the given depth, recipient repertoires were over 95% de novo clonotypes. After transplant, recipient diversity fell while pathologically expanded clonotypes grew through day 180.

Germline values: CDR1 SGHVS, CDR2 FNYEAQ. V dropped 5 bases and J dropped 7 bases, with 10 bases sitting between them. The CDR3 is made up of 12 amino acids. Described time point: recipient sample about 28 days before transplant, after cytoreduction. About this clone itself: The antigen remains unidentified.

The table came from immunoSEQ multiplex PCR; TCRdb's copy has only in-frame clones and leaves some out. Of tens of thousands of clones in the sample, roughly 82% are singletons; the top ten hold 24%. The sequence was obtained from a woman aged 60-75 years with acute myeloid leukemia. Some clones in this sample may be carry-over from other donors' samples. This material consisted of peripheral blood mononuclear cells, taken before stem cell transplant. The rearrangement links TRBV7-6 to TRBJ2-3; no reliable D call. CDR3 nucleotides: TGTGCCAGCAGCGGGCCCTCAAATACGCAGTATTTT. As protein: CASSGPSNTQYF.